The next 22 T cell receptor beta chains were all read from a single sample in a study of Tregs in tolerant kidney transplant recipients. Antigen specificity for these receptors is unknown. Method: immunoSEQ multiplex PCR; TCRdb's copy keeps in-frame clones and lacks some. The sample lists several thousand clones, roughly 44% seen once, with roughly 5% in the top ten. Sample: CD4+ T cells from blood cultured with allogeneic cells. These receptors were taken from a human donor in good health.

This clone is a singleton in its sample. The chain has TRBV6-5 and TRBJ2-3; D is perhaps TRBD1 (5 bases). Germline CDR1 reads MNHEY; CDR2 reads SVGAGI. The CDR3 sequence is 15 residues long. V lost 2 bases and J 3 bases, leaving 12 bases between the germline ends. CDR3 DNA sequence: TGTGCCAGCAGTTACGGGGCAGGCGGAACAGATACGCAGTATTTT. The encoded protein is CASSYGAGGTDTQYF.

This clone is labeled medium-sized (0.01 to 0.1%). The chain is built from TRBV6-5 and TRBJ2-3, with D possibly TRBD2 on 5 matching bases. CDR3 length: 11 residues. Germline V CDR1 and CDR2: MNHEY, SVGAGI. Between the trimmed V and J ends, which lost 7 bases and 7 bases, there was a span of 9 bases. CDR3 coding DNA: TGTGCCAGCATGAGGGCGTATACGCAGTATTTT. It is translated as CASMRAYTQYF.

The chain recombines TRBV30 with TRBJ2-1, with 7 bases matching TRBD2. The CDR3 runs 14 residues. The V gene end was trimmed by 3 bases and the J gene end by 9 bases; junction bases not matched to a gene: 11. Germline assignment: CDR1 GTSNPN and CDR2 SVGIG (reference sequence). The CDR3 DNA reads TGTGCCTGGAGGGGTGGCGGGTCGGGGGGTGAGCAGTTCTTC. As protein: CAWRGGGSGGEQFF.

This clone was found once. The genes are TRBV4-3 and TRBJ1-5; D remains ambiguous. Per the germline V gene, CDR1 is LGHNA and CDR2 is YSLEER. Trimming cost V 0 bases and J 8 bases, with 11 bases left between them. This CDR3 contains 14 residues. CDR3 loop: CASSQDPLSEPQHF. Here the CDR3 DNA reads TGCGCCAGCAGCCAAGATCCCCTTAGTGAGCCCCAGCATTTT.

The chain recombines TRBV11-3 with TRBJ1-1, with D uncertain. Deletions cut 2 bases from V and 4 bases from J, with 11 bases between. CDR3 length: 14 residues. Germline CDR1 and CDR2: SGHNT and YENEEA. The DNA for the CDR3 is TGTGCCAGCAGCTTAAAAACAATGAGCACTGAAGCTTTCTTT. It encodes CASSLKTMSTEAFF.

This clone was recorded a few times. The rearrangement joins TRBV9 to TRBJ2-1; D is possibly TRBD2 (7 bases). V was clipped by 1 base and J by 9 bases, with 20 bases between them. The CDR3 covers 16 residues. The V gene's germline CDR1 is SGDLS and CDR2 YYNGEE. In nucleotides, the CDR3 is TGTGCCAGCAGCGTATCCCTCGGGGGGCCAGGTAGTGAGCAGTTCTTC. Translating gives CASSVSLGGPGSEQFF.

The chain is built from TRBV6-9 and TRBJ2-1, with 10 bases lining up with TRBD2. The germline gives CDR1 MNHGY, CDR2 SVAAGI. The CDR3 runs 14 residues. Germline trimming cut 8 bases from V and 7 bases from J; bases unmatched to any gene: 8. DNA of the CDR3: TGTGCCAGCTTACCTAGCGGGAGAATTAATGAGCAGTTCTTC. Amino acids: CASLPSGRINEQFF.

CDR3 in amino acids: CASSLGYRETQYF. CDR3 nucleotides: TGTGCCAGCAGCTTAGGGTACAGAGAGACCCAGTACTTC. The gene calls are TRBV7-8 and TRBJ2-5, with D hard to call. This CDR3 is built from 13 residues. Between the trimmed V and J ends, which lost 1 base and 4 bases, there was a span of 7 bases. Germline V gene data show CDR1 as SGHVS and CDR2 as FQNEAQ.

The V and J genes are TRBV4-1 and TRBJ1-1, with D unresolved. Germline V gene lookup returns CDR1 MGHRA and CDR2 YSYEKL. There are 15 residues in the CDR3. V shed 1 base and J shed 1 base, with 10 bases lying between them. CDR3 nucleotide sequence: TGCGCCAGCAGCCAAGTGCCGGGAGGGAACACTGAAGCTTTCTTT. Translated, it gives CASSQVPGGNTEAFF.

The genes are TRBV7-2 and TRBJ1-1; D ambiguous. The CDR3 runs 15 residues. V lost 2 bases and J lost 2, with 12 bases in between. The germline gives CDR1 SGHTA, CDR2 FQGNSA. The CDR3 loop reads CASSLRSTFNTEAFF. The CDR3 bases are TGTGCCAGCAGCTTACGGTCGACTTTTAACACTGAAGCTTTCTTT. The full variable domain, its missing parts supplied by reference TRBV7-2 and TRBJ1-1, is GAGVSQSPSNKVTEKGKDVELRCDPISGHTALYWYRQSLGQGLEFLIYFQGNSAPDKSGLPSDRFSAERTGGSVSTLTIQRTQQEDSAVYLCASSLRSTFNTEAFFGQGTRLTVV.

This chain joins TRBV2 and TRBJ1-3; no definite D call. V lost 4 bases and J 0 bases, leaving 13 bases between the germline ends. The length of the CDR3 is 16 residues. Germline V gene sequence: CDR1 SNHLY, CDR2 FYNNEI. The CDR3 reads CASSALGRPSGNTIYF. The CDR3 DNA sequence: TGTGCCAGCAGTGCCCTGGGCAGGCCCTCTGGAAACACCATATATTTT.

The chain links TRBV11-2 to TRBJ2-3; TRBD1 aligns across 9 bases. Germline CDR1 and CDR2: SGHAT and FQNNGV. CDR3 length: 17 residues. The V segment lost 1 base and the J segment 1 base; nucleotides outside the gene matches: 6. CDR3 amino acids: CASSLARGDRGTDTQYF. The CDR3 DNA reads TGTGCCAGCAGCTTAGCTCGTGGGGACAGGGGCACAGATACGCAGTATTTT.

This chain uses TRBV6-1 with TRBJ1-5; D is uncertain. The germline CDR1 and CDR2 sequences are MNHNS and SASEGT. The V end was cut by 8 bases, the J end by 3 bases, with 8 bases between. The CDR3 runs 12 residues. CDR3 nucleotide sequence: TGTGCCAGCGGACGGTTCAATCAGCCCCAGCATTTT. This codes for CASGRFNQPQHF.

Within the sample, this clone is medium-sized. The rearrangement uses TRBV7-2 and TRBJ2-1; D possibly matches TRBD1 or TRBD2 (5 bases each). Germline values: CDR1 SGHTA, CDR2 FQGNSA. Trimming pared 5 bases from V and 10 bases from J, leaving 21 bases between. The CDR3 is 15 residues long. In DNA, the CDR3 is TGTGCCAGCAGCCGAACCGGGACCTCCGGCGGGGAGCAGTTCTTC. Residues: CASSRTGTSGGEQFF.

The chain uses TRBV27 and TRBJ2-7, with 7 bases matching TRBD1. There are 13 residues in the CDR3. Germline V gene data show CDR1 as MNHEY and CDR2 as SMNVEV (reference sequence). Losses at the gene ends were 5 bases for V and 2 bases for J; bases not matched to a gene: 3. As DNA, the CDR3 is TGTGCCAGCAGTATCGACAGGGCCTACGAGCAGTACTTC. Protein product: CASSIDRAYEQYF.

The chain employs TRBV5-8 and TRBJ2-1; 13 nucleotides align to TRBD2. Germline CDR1 is SGHTS and CDR2 is YDEGEE. This CDR3 has 16 amino acids. Trimming at V came to 0 bases and at J to 10 bases, leaving 7 bases not matched to a gene. The CDR3 region is CASSLVGTSGMREQFF. In DNA, the CDR3 is TGTGCCAGCAGCTTGGTTGGGACTAGCGGGATGAGAGAGCAGTTCTTC.

The chain is built from TRBV7-3 and TRBJ2-1; a weak D match, TRBD1 (5 bases). Germline V CDR1 and CDR2: SGHTA, FQGTGA. The V gene lost 6 bases and the J gene lost 8 bases, with 8 bases spanning the gap. This CDR3 is built from 11 residues. CDR3 in amino acids: CASSLGDEQFF. CDR3 nucleotides: TGTGCCAGCAGTCTAGGGGATGAGCAGTTCTTC.

This chain joins TRBV7-9 and TRBJ2-2; D is unresolved. Germline V lookup: CDR1 SEHNR, CDR2 FQNEAQ (reference sequence). The CDR3 is 14 residues long. V lost 2 bases and J lost 7, with 11 bases in between. CDR3 amino acids: CASSLLMAVGELFF. CDR3 nucleotide sequence: TGTGCCAGCAGCTTACTGATGGCGGTCGGGGAGCTGTTTTTT.

The chain joins TRBV5-6 to TRBJ1-2; D is possibly TRBD1 (5 bases). V lost 0 bases and J 6 bases, leaving 15 bases between the germline ends. The length of the CDR3 is 15 residues. CDR1 is SGHDT, CDR2 YYEEEE, per germline. CDR3 in amino acids: CASSLGWQGRNGYTF. DNA of the CDR3: TGTGCCAGCAGCTTGGGATGGCAGGGACGGAATGGCTACACCTTC.

The rearrangement joins TRBV5-1 to TRBJ1-1; D possibly corresponds to TRBD1 (5 bases). Trimming removed 4 bases from V and 3 bases from J, with 13 bases in between. Germline-derived CDR1 and CDR2 are SGHRS and YFSETQ. The CDR3 runs to 14 residues. The CDR3 sequence is CASSGGRLYTEAFF. In nucleotides, the CDR3 is TGCGCCAGCAGCGGGGGACGGCTCTACACTGAAGCTTTCTTT.

The table lists this clone with a few counts. J is TRBJ1-1 and V is TRBV6-1; TRBD1 aligns across 7 bases. V lost 6 bases, J lost 8 bases, and 3 bases stayed unmatched. The germline CDR1 and CDR2 sequences are MNHNS and SASEGT. The CDR3 is 11 residues long. The DNA of the CDR3 is TGTGCCAGCAGAAGACAGGGCGAAGCTTTCTTT. Translating gives CASRRQGEAFF.

Worth noting for this clone: The same CDR3 arises from other DNA sequences in this sample as well. The J gene is TRBJ1-1, the V gene TRBV7-9; 7 bases are a match to TRBD1. This CDR3 is 13 amino acids long. Germline values: CDR1 SEHNR, CDR2 FQNEAQ (reference sequence). The J segment lost 3 bases and the V segment lost 5 bases, leaving 3 bases of the junction unmatched. The CDR3 DNA sequence: TGTGCCAGCAGCCGGCAGGGGGACACTGAAGCTTTCTTT. Amino acids: CASSRQGDTEAFF. Full variable domain (missing parts from reference TRBV7-9 and TRBJ1-1): DTGVSQNPRHKITKRGQNVTFRCDPISEHNRLYWYRQTLGQGPEFLTYFQNEAQLEKSRLLSDRFSAERPKGSFSTLEIQRTEQGDSAMYLCASSRQGDTEAFFGQGTRLTVV.